These T cell receptor beta chains were read from a single sample in a study of T cells in Graves' hyperthyroidism and ophthalmopathy. MiXCR, run by TCRdb on the multiplex PCR reads, gives a single entry per CDR3 protein. Of under 650,000 distinct CDR3 sequences listed, 16% are singletons. What was sequenced was blood. All receptors come from a woman aged 25-40 years with Graves' hyperthyroidism. The CDR3 runs from the conserved cysteine through the conserved F or W. A D gene is named only where the DNA matches it firmly. Clone size appears in some rows only: once, few, many, or a class for an expanded clone.

d_gene | abundance | j_gene | v_gene | CDR3aa | CDR3nt
NA | many | TRBJ2-7 | TRBV5-1 | CASSLDQGSYEQYF | TGCGCCAGCAGCTTGGACCAGGGGTCTTACGAGCAGTACTTC
NA | many | TRBJ2-1 | TRBV3-1 | CASSHTGEQFF | TGTGCCAGCAGCCATACAGGAGAGCAGTTCTTC
NA | NA | TRBJ1-2 | TRBV7-9 | CASSFDGAGFHYGYTF | TGTGCCAGCAGCTTTGACGGGGCGGGGTTTCACTATGGCTACACCTTC
NA | NA | TRBJ2-1 | TRBV5-1 | CASSLEGGAGVGNEQFF | TGCGCCAGCAGCTTGGAAGGAGGGGCAGGGGTAGGGAATGAGCAGTTCTTC
NA | many | TRBJ2-7 | TRBV3-1 | CASSQGAGLSPEQYF | TGTGCCAGCAGCCAGGGGGCAGGACTCTCCCCCGAGCAGTACTTC
TRBD2 | many | TRBJ2-3 | TRBV12-3/TRBV12-4 | CASSSTSGLLTDTQYF | TGTGCCAGCAGTTCGACTAGCGGACTGCTCACAGATACGCAGTATTTT
NA | many | TRBJ2-7 | TRBV28 | CASSLLGDSYEQYF | TGTGCCAGCAGTTTGTTAGGGGACTCCTACGAGCAGTACTTC
TRBD1 | NA | TRBJ1-2 | TRBV19 | CASSPRQGIMDGYTF | TGTGCCAGTAGTCCGCGACAGGGGATAATGGATGGCTACACCTTC
TRBD2 | NA | TRBJ2-3 | TRBV7-2 | CASSVGGLAGTRTDTQYF | TGTGCCAGCAGCGTAGGGGGACTAGCGGGAACACGCACAGATACGCAGTATTTT
NA | NA | TRBJ1-1 | TRBV6-6 | CASSYRAGVTEAFF | TGTGCCAGCAGTTACCGGGCTGGAGTCACTGAAGCTTTCTTT
NA | many | TRBJ2-6 | TRBV6-2/TRBV6-3 | CASSYYLGDSSVLTF | TGTGCCAGCAGTTACTACCTCGGGGATTCCAGCGTCCTGACTTTC
TRBD2 | NA | TRBJ2-1 | TRBV20-1 | CSANSGSTYEQFF | TGCAGTGCTAATAGCGGGAGTACCTATGAGCAGTTCTTC
NA | few | TRBJ1-2 | TRBV12-3/TRBV12-4 | CASSLSRGWDGYTF | TGTGCCAGCAGCCTTAGTAGGGGATGGGATGGCTACACCTTC
NA | few | TRBJ2-1 | TRBV7-9 | CASRPPPSRELIVHEQFF | TGTGCCAGCAGGCCCCCTCCATCGAGGGAGTTGATCGTTCATGAGCAGTTCTTC
NA | many | TRBJ1-2 | TRBV27 | CASSSLPGSGGYTF | TGTGCCAGCAGTTCCCTACCAGGGTCGGGTGGCTACACCTTC
NA | NA | TRBJ2-3 | TRBV9 | CASSVDEGLASGTQYF | TGTGCCAGCAGCGTAGATGAGGGACTGGCCTCGGGTACGCAGTATTTT
NA | many | TRBJ2-5 | TRBV20-1 | CSAYQETQYF | TGCAGTGCTTACCAAGAGACCCAGTACTTC
TRBD1 | NA | TRBJ2-4 | TRBV28 | CASSQRQGGQNIQYF | TGTGCCAGCAGTCAACGACAGGGGGGCCAAAACATTCAGTACTTC
NA | NA | TRBJ2-2 | TRBV5-1 | CASSLGLSGGELFF | TGCGCCAGCAGCTTGGGGCTTTCCGGCGGGGAGCTGTTTTTT
TRBD2 | many | TRBJ2-3 | TRBV7-8 | CASSLLAGGTSTDTQYF | TGTGCCAGCAGCTTACTAGCGGGAGGGACTAGCACAGATACGCAGTATTTT
NA | many | TRBJ1-2 | TRBV12-3/TRBV12-4 | CASSYSRTGGYTF | TGTGCCAGCAGTTATAGTAGGACCGGCGGCTACACCTTC
NA | many | TRBJ1-5 | TRBV3-1 | CASSQGQGQPQHF | TGTGCCAGCAGTCAGGGGCAAGGACAGCCCCAGCATTTT
TRBD1 | many | TRBJ2-7 | TRBV28 | CAIRDSSSYEQYF | TGTGCCATCCGGGACAGTTCCTCCTACGAGCAGTACTTC
NA | many | TRBJ2-3 | TRBV28 | CASSLWVGTDTQYF | TGTGCCAGCAGTTTATGGGTCGGGACAGATACGCAGTATTTT
NA | NA | TRBJ2-7 | TRBV7-3 | CASSSPGDFPKQYF | TGTGCCAGCAGCTCCCCTGGGGACTTTCCTAAGCAGTACTTC
NA | few | TRBJ2-5 | TRBV5-1 | CASSLALETQYF | TGCGCCAGCAGCTTGGCGTTGGAGACCCAGTACTTC
NA | many | TRBJ1-2 | TRBV6-5 | CASSYSATDHGYTF | TGTGCCAGCAGTTACTCGGCGACAGATCATGGCTACACCTTC
NA | NA | TRBJ1-2 | TRBV7-3 | CASSFGRESGGYTF | TGTGCCAGCAGCTTTGGCAGGGAGTCTGGTGGCTACACCTTC
TRBD2 | NA | TRBJ2-1 | TRBV11-2 | CASSPGFSGTYEQFF | TGTGCCAGCAGCCCCGGTTTTAGCGGGACGTATGAGCAGTTCTTC
NA | NA | TRBJ1-5 | TRBV18 | CASSPLGDSNQPQHF | TGTGCCAGCTCACCGCTGGGGGACAGCAATCAGCCCCAGCATTTT
NA | few | TRBJ2-5 | TRBV20-1 | CSARKGHDQETQYF | TGCAGTGCTAGAAAGGGACACGACCAAGAGACCCAGTACTTC
NA | many | TRBJ1-5 | TRBV28 | CASSYYRFDSNQPQHF | TGTGCCAGCAGTTACTATAGATTCGATAGCAATCAGCCCCAGCATTTT
TRBD1 | many | TRBJ1-5 | TRBV7-2 | CASRGQVNQPQHF | TGTGCCAGCAGAGGACAGGTCAATCAGCCCCAGCATTTT
TRBD2 | few | TRBJ2-1 | TRBV28 | CASSFVAGVGNEQFF | TGTGCCAGCAGTTTTGTAGCGGGAGTGGGGAATGAGCAGTTCTTC
TRBD1 | many | TRBJ1-4 | TRBV5-1 | CASSLGTGDEKLFF | TGCGCCAGCTCCCTCGGGACAGGGGATGAAAAACTGTTTTTT
TRBD1 | many | TRBJ1-1 | TRBV5-1 | CASSPTGMYTEAFF | TGCGCCAGCAGCCCGACAGGGATGTACACTGAAGCTTTCTTT
TRBD2 | many | TRBJ2-7 | TRBV6-1 | CASSSPRTSGTWEQYF | TGTGCCAGCAGTTCCCCAAGGACTAGCGGGACTTGGGAGCAGTACTTC
NA | NA | TRBJ2-1 | TRBV11-2 | CASSPRGGTGKNEQFF | TGTGCCAGCAGCCCACGGGGGGGGACAGGGAAGAATGAGCAGTTCTTC
TRBD1 | many | TRBJ1-2 | TRBV28 | CASSLSAGTGGYGYTF | TGTGCCAGCAGTTTATCGGCCGGGACAGGGGGATATGGCTACACCTTC